This T cell receptor beta chain is from a study of blood T cell repertoires in COVID-19. For the study at large: Whether acute or convalescent, the COVID-19 samples came from the United States, Italy and Spain. PBMCs, B-cell-depleted T cells, or T cells provided the cDNA or gDNA that made up the material.

The CDR3 is made up of 14 amino acids. Germline V gene data show CDR1 as PRHDT and CDR2 as FYEKMQ (reference sequence). Trimming removed 5 bases from V and 5 bases from J; junction bases left unmatched: 6. Original analysis: Reference gene primer amplification in the assay estimated nucleated cell counts. Repertoires were generated with immunoSEQ multiplex PCR, while TCRdb's copy carries only in-frame clones and drops some. D and trimming come from the DNA, and the V and J calls and clone size come from that table. The data hold 100,000 or so clones, with around four fifths observed a single time. The specimen sequenced was peripheral blood. The sequence derives from a man aged 40-49 years with active or convalescent COVID-19. The chain is built from TRBV13 and TRBJ1-3, with 7 bases identical to TRBD1. CDR3 coding DNA: TGTGCCAGCAGCCTCAGACAGGGTCGAAACACCATATATTTT. Its protein product is CASSLRQGRNTIYF. Drawing the rest from reference TRBV13 and TRBJ1-3, the complete variable domain is AAGVIQSPRHLIKEKRETATLKCYPIPRHDTVYWYQQGPGQDPQFLISFYEKMQSDKGSIPDRFSAQQFSDYHSELNMSSLELGDSALYFCASSLRQGRNTIYFGEGSWLTVV.